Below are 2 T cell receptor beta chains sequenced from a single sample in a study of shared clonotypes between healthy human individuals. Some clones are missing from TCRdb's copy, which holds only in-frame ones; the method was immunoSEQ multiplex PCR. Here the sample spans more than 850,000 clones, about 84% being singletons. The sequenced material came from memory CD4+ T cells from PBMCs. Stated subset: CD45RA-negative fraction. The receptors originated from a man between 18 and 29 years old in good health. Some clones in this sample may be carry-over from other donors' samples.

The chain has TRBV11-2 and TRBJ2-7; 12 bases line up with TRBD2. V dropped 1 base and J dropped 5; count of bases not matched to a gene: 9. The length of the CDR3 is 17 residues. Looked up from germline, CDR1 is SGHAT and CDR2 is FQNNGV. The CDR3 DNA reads TGTGCCAGCAGCTTAGTGGGGGGACTAGCGGGCCGCAACGAGCAGTACTTC. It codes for CASSLVGGLAGRNEQYF.

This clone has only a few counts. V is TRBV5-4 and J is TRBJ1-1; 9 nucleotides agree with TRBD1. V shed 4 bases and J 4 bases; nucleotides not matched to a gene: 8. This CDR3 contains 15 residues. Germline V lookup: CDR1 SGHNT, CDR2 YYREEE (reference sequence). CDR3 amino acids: CASSHGGQGPTEAFF. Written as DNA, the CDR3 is TGTGCCAGCAGCCACGGAGGACAGGGGCCCACTGAAGCTTTCTTT.